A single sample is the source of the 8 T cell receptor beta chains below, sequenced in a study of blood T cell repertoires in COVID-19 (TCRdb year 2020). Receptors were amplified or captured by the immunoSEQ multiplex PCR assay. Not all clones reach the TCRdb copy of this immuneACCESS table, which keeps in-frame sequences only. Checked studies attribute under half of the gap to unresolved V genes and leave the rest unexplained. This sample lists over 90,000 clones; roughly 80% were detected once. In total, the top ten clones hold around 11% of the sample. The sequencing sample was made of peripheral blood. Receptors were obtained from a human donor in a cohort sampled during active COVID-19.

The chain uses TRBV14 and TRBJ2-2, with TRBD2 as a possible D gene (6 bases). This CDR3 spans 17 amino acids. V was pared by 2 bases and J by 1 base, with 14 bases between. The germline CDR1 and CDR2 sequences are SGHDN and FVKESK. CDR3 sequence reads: CASSQRGFTLNTGELFF. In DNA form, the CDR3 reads TGTGCCAGCAGCCAACGGGGGTTCACTCTGAACACCGGGGAGCTGTTTTTT. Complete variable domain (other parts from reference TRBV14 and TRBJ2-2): EAGVTQFPSHSVIEKGQTVTLRCDPISGHDNLYWYRRVMGKEIKFLLHFVKESKQDESGMPNNRFLAERTGGTYSTLKVQPAELEDSGVYFCASSQRGFTLNTGELFFGEGSRLTVL.

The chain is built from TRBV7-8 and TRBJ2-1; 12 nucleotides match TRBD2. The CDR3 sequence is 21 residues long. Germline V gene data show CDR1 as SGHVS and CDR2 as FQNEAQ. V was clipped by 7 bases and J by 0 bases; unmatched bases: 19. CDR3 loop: CASTSYKTSGGFPSSYNEQFF. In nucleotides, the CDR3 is TGTGCCAGCACGTCTTATAAAACTAGCGGGGGGTTTCCTAGCTCCTACAATGAGCAGTTCTTC.

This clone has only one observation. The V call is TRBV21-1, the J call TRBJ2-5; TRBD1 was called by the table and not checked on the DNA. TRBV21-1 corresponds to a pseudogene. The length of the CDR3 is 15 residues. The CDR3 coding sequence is TGTGCCAACCACAGGGCGCCCGGTTTCAAGGAGACCCAGTACTTC. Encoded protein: CANHRAPGFKETQYF.

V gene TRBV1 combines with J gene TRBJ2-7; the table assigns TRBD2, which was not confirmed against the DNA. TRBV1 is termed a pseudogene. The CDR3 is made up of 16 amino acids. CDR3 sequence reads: CTSSQPGLAGDYEQYF. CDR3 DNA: TGCACCAGCAGCCAGCCGGGACTAGCGGGGGACTACGAGCAGTACTTC.

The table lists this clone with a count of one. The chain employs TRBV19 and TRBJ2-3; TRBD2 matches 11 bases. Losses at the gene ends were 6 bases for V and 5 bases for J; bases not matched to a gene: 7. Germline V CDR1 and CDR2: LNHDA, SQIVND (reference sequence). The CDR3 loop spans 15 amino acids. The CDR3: CASRSTSGVGDTQYF. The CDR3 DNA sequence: TGTGCCAGTAGGTCGACTAGCGGGGTGGGAGATACGCAGTATTTT.

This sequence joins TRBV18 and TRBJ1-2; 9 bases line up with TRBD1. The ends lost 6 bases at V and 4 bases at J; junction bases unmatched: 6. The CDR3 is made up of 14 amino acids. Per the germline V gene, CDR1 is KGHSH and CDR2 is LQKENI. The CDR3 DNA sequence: TGTGCCAGCTCTACAGGGGGCGGGAGCTATGGCTACACCTTC. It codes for CASSTGGGSYGYTF.

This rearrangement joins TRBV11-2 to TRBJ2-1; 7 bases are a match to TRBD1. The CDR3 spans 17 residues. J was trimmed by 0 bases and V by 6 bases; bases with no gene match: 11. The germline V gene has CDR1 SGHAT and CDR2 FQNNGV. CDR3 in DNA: TGTGCCAGCAGTATCCGGGACAGATCTAGCTCCTACAATGAGCAGTTCTTC. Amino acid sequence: CASSIRDRSSSYNEQFF.

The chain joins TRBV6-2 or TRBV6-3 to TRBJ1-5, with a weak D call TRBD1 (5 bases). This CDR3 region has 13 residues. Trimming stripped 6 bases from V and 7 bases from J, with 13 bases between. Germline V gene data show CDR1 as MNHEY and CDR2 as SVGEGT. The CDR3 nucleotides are TGTGCCAGCAGCCCGGGGGGTCACCAGCCCCAGCATTTT. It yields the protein CASSPGGHQPQHF.